This T cell receptor beta chain was captured in a study of beta chain features in type 1 diabetes. Study outcomes and limitations: The question left open here concerned HLA type influencing TCRB rearrangement. Amplification by PCR could prefer shorter templates, with the same effect in patients and controls. TCRB CDR3s from Type 1 diabetes patients were moderately but significantly shorter in all four CD4+ subsets.

From germline, CDR1 is SGHRS and CDR2 YFSETQ. The CDR3 has 14 residues. V trimming: 0 bases; J trimming: 5 bases; junction bases outside the gene matches: 3. In this sample, this clone turned up a few times. Antigen: not known. Other DNA sequences within the sample encode an identical CDR3. Every bit of the isolated RNA underwent reverse transcription, so sequencing read expressed TCRB transcripts. Naive, central memory and regulatory T cell samples yielded about 3.57 million reads on average. Assay used: immunoSEQ multiplex PCR; TCRdb lists only in-frame clones, some missing. There are hundreds of thousands of clones in the sample; more than 12% occur only once, and 0.035% to 0.045% lies in the top ten. All sorted populations exceeded 98% purity.

This TCR derives from a young man with type 1 diabetes. This sequence joins TRBV5-1 and TRBJ1-1; 8 bases match TRBD1. Sequencing was done on a sample of naive CD4+ T cells from blood. CDR3 sequence (DNA): TGCGCCAGCAGCTTGGTCACAGGGGGGACTGAAGCTTTCTTT. This codes for CASSLVTGGTEAFF. Supplemented by reference TRBV5-1 and TRBJ1-1, the full variable domain reads KAGVTQTPRYLIKTRGQQVTLSCSPISGHRSVSWYQQTPGQGLQFLFEYFSETQRNKGNFPGRFSGRQFSNSRSEMNVSTLELGDSALYLCASSLVTGGTEAFFGQGTRLTVV.